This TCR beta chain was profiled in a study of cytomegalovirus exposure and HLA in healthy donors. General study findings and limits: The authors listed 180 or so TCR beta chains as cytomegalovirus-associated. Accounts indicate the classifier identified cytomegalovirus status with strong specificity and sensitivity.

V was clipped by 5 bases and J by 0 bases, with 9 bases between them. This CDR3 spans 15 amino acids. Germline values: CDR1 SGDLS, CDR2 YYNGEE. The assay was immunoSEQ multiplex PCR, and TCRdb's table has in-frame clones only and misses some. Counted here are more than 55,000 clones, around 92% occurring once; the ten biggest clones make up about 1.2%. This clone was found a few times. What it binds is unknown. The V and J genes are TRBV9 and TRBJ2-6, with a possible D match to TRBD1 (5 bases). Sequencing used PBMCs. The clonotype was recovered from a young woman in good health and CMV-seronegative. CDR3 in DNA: TGTGCCAGCAGACCCCAGGGCTCTGGGGCCAACGTCCTGACTTTC. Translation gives CASRPQGSGANVLTF.